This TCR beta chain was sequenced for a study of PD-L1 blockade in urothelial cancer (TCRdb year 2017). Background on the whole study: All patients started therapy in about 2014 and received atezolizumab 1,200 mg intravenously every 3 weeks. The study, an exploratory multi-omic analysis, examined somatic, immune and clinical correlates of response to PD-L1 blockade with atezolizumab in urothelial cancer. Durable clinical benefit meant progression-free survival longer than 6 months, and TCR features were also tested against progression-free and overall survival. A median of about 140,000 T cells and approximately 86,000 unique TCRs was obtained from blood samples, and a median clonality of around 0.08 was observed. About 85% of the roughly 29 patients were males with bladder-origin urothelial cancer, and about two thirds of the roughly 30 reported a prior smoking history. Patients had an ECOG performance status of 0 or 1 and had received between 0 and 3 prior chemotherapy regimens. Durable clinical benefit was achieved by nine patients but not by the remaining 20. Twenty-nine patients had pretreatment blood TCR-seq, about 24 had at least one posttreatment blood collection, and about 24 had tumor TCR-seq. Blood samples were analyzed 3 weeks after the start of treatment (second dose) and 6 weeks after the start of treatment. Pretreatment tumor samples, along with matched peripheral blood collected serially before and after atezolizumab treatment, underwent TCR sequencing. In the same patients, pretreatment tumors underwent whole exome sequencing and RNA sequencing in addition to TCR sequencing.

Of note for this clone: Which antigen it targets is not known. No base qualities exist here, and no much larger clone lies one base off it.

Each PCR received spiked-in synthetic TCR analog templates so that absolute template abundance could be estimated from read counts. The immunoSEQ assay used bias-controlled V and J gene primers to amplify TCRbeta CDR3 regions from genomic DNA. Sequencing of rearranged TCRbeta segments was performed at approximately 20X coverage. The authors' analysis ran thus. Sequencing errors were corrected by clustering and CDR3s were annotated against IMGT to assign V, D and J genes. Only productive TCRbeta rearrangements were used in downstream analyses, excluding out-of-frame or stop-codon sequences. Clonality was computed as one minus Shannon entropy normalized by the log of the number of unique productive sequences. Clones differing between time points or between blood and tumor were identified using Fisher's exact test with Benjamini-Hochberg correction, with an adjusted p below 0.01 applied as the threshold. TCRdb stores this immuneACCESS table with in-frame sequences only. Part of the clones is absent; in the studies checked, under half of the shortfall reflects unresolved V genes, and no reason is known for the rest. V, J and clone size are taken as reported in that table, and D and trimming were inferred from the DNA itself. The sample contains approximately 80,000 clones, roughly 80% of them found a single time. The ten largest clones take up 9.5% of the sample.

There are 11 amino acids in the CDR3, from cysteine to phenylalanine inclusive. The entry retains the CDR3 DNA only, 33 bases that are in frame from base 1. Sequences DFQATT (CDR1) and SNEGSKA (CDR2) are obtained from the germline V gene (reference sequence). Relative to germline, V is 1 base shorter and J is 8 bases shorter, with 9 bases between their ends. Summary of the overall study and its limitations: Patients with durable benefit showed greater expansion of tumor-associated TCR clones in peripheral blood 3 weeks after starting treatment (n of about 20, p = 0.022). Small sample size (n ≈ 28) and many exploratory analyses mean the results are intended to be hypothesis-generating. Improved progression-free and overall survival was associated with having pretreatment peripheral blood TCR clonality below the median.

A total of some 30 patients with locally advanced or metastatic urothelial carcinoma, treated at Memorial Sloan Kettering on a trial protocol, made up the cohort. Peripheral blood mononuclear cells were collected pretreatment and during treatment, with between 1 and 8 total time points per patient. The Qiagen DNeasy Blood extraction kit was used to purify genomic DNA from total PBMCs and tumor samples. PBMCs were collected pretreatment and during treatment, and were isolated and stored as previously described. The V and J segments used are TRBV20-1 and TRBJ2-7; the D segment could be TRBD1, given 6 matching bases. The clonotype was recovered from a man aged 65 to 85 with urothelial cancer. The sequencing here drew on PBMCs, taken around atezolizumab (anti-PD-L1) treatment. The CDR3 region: CSARGGGKQYF. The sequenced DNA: TGCAGTGCTAGAGGAGGGGGAAAGCAGTACTTC.